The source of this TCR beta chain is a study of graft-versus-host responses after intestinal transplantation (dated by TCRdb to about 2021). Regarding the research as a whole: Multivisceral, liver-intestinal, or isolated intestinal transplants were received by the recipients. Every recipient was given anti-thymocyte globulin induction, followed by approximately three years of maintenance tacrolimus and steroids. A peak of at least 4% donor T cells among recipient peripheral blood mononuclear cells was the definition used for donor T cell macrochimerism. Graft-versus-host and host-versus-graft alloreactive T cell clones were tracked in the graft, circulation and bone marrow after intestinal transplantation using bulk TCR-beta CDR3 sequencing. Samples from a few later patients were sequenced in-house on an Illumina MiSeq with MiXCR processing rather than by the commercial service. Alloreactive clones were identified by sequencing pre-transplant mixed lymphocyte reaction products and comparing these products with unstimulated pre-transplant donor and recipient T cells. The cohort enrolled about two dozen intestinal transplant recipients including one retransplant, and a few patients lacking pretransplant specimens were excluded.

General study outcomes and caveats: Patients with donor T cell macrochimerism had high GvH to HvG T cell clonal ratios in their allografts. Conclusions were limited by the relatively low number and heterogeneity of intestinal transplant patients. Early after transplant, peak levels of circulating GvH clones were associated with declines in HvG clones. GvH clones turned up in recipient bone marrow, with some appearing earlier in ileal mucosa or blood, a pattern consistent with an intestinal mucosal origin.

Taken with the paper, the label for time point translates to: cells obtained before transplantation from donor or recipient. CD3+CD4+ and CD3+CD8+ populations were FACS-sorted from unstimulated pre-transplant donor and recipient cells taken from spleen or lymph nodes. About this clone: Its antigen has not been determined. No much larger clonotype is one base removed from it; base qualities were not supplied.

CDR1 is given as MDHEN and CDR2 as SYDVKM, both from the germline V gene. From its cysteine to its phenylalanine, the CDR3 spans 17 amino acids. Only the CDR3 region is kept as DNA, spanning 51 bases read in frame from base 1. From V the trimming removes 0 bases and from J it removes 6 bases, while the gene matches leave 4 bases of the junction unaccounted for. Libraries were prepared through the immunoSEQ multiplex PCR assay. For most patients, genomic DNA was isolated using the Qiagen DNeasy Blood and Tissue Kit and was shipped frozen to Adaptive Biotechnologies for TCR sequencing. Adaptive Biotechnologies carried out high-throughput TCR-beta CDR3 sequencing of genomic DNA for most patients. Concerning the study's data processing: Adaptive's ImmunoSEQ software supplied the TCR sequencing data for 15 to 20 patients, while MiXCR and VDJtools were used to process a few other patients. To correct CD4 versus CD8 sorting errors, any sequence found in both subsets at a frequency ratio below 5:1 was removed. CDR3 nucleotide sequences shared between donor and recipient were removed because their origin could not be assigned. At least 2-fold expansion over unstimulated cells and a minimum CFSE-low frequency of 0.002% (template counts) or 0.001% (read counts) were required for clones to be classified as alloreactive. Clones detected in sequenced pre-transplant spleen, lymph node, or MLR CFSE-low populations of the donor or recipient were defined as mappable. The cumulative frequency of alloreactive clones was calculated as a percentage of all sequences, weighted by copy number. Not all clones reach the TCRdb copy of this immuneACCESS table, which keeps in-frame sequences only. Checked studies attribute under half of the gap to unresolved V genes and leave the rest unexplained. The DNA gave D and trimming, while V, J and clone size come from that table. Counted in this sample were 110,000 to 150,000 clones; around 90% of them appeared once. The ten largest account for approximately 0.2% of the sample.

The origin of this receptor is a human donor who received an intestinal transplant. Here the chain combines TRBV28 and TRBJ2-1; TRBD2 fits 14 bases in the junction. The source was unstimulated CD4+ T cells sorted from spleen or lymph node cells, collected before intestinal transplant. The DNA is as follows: TGTGCCAGCAGTTTATGGACTAGCGGGAGGGCCGGCAATGAGCAGTTCTTC. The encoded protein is CASSLWTSGRAGNEQFF.